One T cell receptor beta chain is described in this entry. The data belong to a study of T cell changes during pregnancy in multiple sclerosis. The CDR3 runs 15 residues. CDR1 and CDR2 (germline): LNHDA, SQIVND (reference sequence). V was cut by 0 bases and J by 1 base, with 7 bases left in between. Profiling relied on immunoSEQ multiplex PCR, and the TCRdb table lists in-frame clones only, not all of them. The sample has about 50,000 clones; 92% are singletons. The rearrangement links TRBV19 to TRBJ1-5; the D is unclear. The sequence derives from a female donor with multiple sclerosis, enrolled in a pregnancy study. Specimen: CD4+ T cells from peripheral blood mononuclear cells, collected in the third trimester of pregnancy. DNA of the CDR3: TGTGCCAGTAGTATAGATTTGGGCAGCAATCAGCCCCAGCATTTT. Translating gives CASSIDLGSNQPQHF.